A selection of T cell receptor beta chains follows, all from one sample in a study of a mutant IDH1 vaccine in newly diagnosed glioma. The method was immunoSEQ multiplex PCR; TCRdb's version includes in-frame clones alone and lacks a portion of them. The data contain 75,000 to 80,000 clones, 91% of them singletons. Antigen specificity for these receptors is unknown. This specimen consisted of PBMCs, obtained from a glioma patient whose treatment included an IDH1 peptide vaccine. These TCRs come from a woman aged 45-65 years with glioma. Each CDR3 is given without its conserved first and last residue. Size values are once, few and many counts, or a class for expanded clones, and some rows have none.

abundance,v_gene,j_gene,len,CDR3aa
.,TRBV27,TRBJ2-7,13,ASSPVGSFPREQY
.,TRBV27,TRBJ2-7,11,ASNSWGGYEQY
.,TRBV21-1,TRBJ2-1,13,ASSQVGYSYNEQF
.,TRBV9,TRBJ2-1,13,ASSVAGSGYNEQF
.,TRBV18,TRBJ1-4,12,ASSPGDFNEKLF
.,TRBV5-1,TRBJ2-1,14,ASSWGDSLSYNEQF
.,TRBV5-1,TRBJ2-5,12,ASKEVRVQETQY
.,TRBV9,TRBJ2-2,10,ASSVDSGELF
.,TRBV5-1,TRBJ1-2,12,ASSLLQGNYGYT
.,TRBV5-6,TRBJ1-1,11,ASSLTENTEAF
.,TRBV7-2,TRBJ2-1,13,ASSFGGLSTMKQF
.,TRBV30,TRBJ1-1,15,AWSHLTFSGGKPEAF
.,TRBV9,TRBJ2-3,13,ASSPRLADTDTQY
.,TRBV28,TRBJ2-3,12,ASSSYDPQVTQY
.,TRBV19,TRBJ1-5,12,ASSIIRGNQPQH
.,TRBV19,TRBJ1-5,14,ASSIAGTGAGRPQH
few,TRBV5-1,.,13,ASSVQTGGSYEQY
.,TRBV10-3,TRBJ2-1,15,ATEHGTGGKIGNEQF
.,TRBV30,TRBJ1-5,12,AWSQGQGYQPQH
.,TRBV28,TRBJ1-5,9,ASRKDQPQH
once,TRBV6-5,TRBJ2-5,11,ASRGTIQETQY
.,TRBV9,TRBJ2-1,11,ASSGGRYNEQF
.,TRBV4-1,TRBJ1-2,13,ASSQGRTANYGYT
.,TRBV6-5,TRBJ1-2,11,ASRPRTRDGYT
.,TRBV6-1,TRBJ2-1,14,ASSADGLAGVDEQF
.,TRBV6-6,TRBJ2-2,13,ASSYGTKNTGELF
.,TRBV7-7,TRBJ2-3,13,ASSPRDRSTDTQY
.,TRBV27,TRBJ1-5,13,ASSLNRQANQPQH
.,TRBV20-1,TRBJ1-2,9,SAVVLDGYT
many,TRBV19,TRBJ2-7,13,ASSTFKTSNYEQY
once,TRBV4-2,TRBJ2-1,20,ASSQDRVVGGLVLAGGDEQF
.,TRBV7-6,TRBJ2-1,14,ASSFQAGASYNEQF
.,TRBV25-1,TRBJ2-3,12,ASSGRGRGDTQY
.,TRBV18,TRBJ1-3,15,ASSPPSTGSSGNTIY
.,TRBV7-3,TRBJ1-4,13,ASSIRQASNEKLF
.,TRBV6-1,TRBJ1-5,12,ASSSQPGNQPQH
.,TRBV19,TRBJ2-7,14,ASSKGPPAAGYEQY
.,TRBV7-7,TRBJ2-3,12,ASSSSGSTDTQY
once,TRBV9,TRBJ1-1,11,ASSQGQGTEAF
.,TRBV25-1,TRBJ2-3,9,ASSELDTQY
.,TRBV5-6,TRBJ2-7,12,ASSFGDRDHEQY
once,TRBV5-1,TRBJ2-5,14,ASSSQGGGLQETQY
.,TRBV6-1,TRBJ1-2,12,ASSELGKIYGYT
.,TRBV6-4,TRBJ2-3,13,ASSDSAGSTDTQY
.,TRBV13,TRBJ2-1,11,ASSSTGGEEQF
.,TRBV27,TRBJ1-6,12,ASNRQGPNSPLH
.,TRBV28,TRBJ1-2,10,ASSFLRNGYT
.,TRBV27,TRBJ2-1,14,ASSFLTGTSRNEQF
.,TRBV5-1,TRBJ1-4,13,ASSLEGQANEKLF
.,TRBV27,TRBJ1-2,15,ASSTRPQGQGQTGYT
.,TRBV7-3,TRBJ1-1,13,ASSPQGAMNTEAF
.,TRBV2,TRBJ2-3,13,ASSDSRGGTDTQY
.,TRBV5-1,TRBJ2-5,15,ASSLWDRGTLRETQY
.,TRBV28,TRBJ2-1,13,ASSLLGGRYNEQF
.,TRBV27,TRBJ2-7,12,ASSLWTGYDEQY
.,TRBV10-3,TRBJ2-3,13,AISERDRGTDTQY
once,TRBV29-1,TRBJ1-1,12,SGTGTGVGTEAF